This TCR beta chain stems from a study of T cells in Graves' hyperthyroidism and ophthalmopathy. Looking at the study overall: Peripheral blood was secured at the point of initial diagnosis, before any treatment.

Regions amplified from RNA transcripts were the TCR beta CDR3 regions. The HTBI primer set served for first-round RT-PCR of the TCR CDR3. TCRdb processed the multiplex PCR reads anew with MiXCR; each CDR3 protein has one entry. The table lists hundreds of thousands of distinct CDR3 sequences, approximately 15% of them singletons. Germline CDR1 is ENHRY and CDR2 is SYGVKD. The trim removed 4 bases at V and 1 base at J, leaving 7 bases unmatched. CDR3 length: 16 residues. Every diagnosis used clinical symptoms, serum thyroxine and TRAb, thyroid ultrasound and orbital computed tomography. Blood from later-ophthalmopathy patients was taken at first hyperthyroidism diagnosis. Source material for PBMCs was over 7.5 ml fresh peripheral blood.

The chain is built from TRBV10-3 and TRBJ2-7; 10 bases are a match to TRBD2. This receptor was identified in a woman in her 30s with Graves' hyperthyroidism that later progressed to Graves' ophthalmopathy. Sequenced sample: blood. The CDR3 sequence is CAISGLAGGKSYEQYF. In DNA form, the CDR3 reads TGTGCCATCAGTGGACTAGCGGGTGGTAAATCCTACGAGCAGTACTTC.